This T cell receptor (beta chain) was sequenced for a study of CD8+ T cells in alopecia areata. As for the study in general: Patients received oral tofacitinib, 5 to 10 mg twice daily, for moderate-to-severe alopecia areata. Dosing spanned 6 to 18 months on tofacitinib, then 6 months off drug. Points from the study as a whole: During tofacitinib treatment, many expanded lesional clones remained in scalp and blood. TCR sharing across patients was less clear than in mice, possibly HLA-related.

After isolation, RNA underwent reverse transcription to generate cDNA as the sequencing template. Some clones are missing from TCRdb's copy, which holds only in-frame ones; the method was immunoSEQ multiplex PCR. In the table there are approximately 140,000 clones, around 87% of which are singletons. The sample's treatment: oral pan-JAK inhibitor, 5-10 mg twice daily. A word on this clone: Its antigen is not identified.

This sequence was found in a human donor with alopecia areata. Here the sequenced sample was CD8+ T cells sorted from blood, taken at week 4, from a patient treated with tofacitinib.

CDR3 nucleotide sequence: TGTGCCAGCAGTGAAACCCCCTACGAGCAGTACTTC. It yields the protein CASSETPYEQYF. The chain employs TRBV2 and TRBJ2-7; D gene uncertain. The CDR3 spans 12 residues. Trimming left V 2 bases short and J 2 bases short, with 4 bases between. Germline V gene lookup returns CDR1 SNHLY and CDR2 FYNNEI.